Described below is a single TCR beta chain sequence and its context. Its antigen is undetermined. In germline, CDR1 is SGHDT, CDR2 YYEEEE. V was pared by 3 bases and J by 5 bases, with 16 bases between. This CDR3 has 15 amino acids. Data came from immunoSEQ multiplex PCR; TCRdb stores just in-frame clones and leaves some out. The sample holds about 4,800 clones, 65% to 90% seen once. This sample is part of a study of immune cell composition in non-small cell lung cancer. Study details: Most cases were lung adenocarcinoma or squamous cell carcinoma.

Study-wide findings and caveats: Tumour TCR-beta clonality showed no significant link to smoking pack-years. Adenocarcinomas with higher top tumour-associated clone frequency had more reactive TILs.

The sequenced sample consisted of lung tumor tissue. J is TRBJ2-3 and V is TRBV5-6; D call uncertain. The TCR sequence derives from a human donor with non-small cell lung cancer. CDR3 nucleotide sequence: TGTGCCAGCAGCTCCGGAGCCCCTCCGGGAGATACGCAGTATTTT. Its protein product is CASSSGAPPGDTQYF.